The next 10 T cell receptor beta chains were all read from a single sample in a study of blood T cell repertoires in COVID-19. Assay used: immunoSEQ multiplex PCR; TCRdb lists only in-frame clones, some missing. This sample has 150,000 to 200,000 clones, with 70% to 90% found just once. Material for sequencing was peripheral blood. These receptor sequences come from a man in his sixties with acute or convalescent COVID-19.

The J gene is TRBJ1-2, the V gene TRBV18, with TRBD1 identical over 7 bases. Per the germline V gene, CDR1 is KGHSH and CDR2 is LQKENI. CDR3 length: 14 amino acids. V shed 3 bases and J 4 bases; nucleotides not matched to a gene: 5. DNA of the CDR3: TGTGCCAGCTCACCCGTACAGGGGATCTATGGCTACACCTTC. Its translation is CASSPVQGIYGYTF.

The V gene is TRBV5-4, the J gene TRBJ1-2; D gene uncertain. V was trimmed by 4 bases and J by 4 bases, leaving 14 bases between them. This CDR3 spans 14 amino acids. The germline V gene has CDR1 SGHNT and CDR2 YYREEE (reference sequence). DNA of the CDR3: TGTGCCAGCAGCGAACTAGGGTATCCCTATGGCTACACCTTC. Protein sequence: CASSELGYPYGYTF.

The chain has TRBV4-1 and TRBJ1-2; perhaps TRBD1 as D (5 bases). Trimming left V 1 base short and J 8 bases short, with 17 bases between. The CDR3 runs 15 residues. Germline CDR1 and CDR2: MGHRA and YSYEKL. The DNA for the CDR3 is TGCGCCAGCAGCCAAGGCGAGGTCAGGGTTTACGGCTACACCTTC. It encodes CASSQGEVRVYGYTF.

V usage is TRBV3-1 (or the pseudogene TRBV3-2) and J usage is TRBJ1-3, with a possible D match to TRBD1 (6 bases). This CDR3 comprises 14 residues. The ends were cut back, 4 bases at V and 5 bases at J, with 12 bases in the middle. From germline, CDR1 is LGHDT and CDR2 YNNKEL (reference sequence). CDR3 nucleotides: TGTGCCAGCAGCCCCCAGGGGATCAGAAACACCATATATTTT. Its translation is CASSPQGIRNTIYF.

This rearrangement joins TRBV11-2 to TRBJ1-4; a weak D match, TRBD1 (6 bases). Germline-derived CDR1 and CDR2 are SGHAT and FQNNGV. V lost 5 bases, J lost 6 bases, and 16 bases lay in between. This CDR3 is built from 15 residues. CDR3 sequence: CASSPYPHRDEKLFF. The CDR3 DNA reads as TGTGCCAGCAGCCCATACCCCCACAGGGATGAAAAACTGTTTTTT.

This sequence joins TRBV7-2 and TRBJ1-3, with D tentatively TRBD1 (6 bases). V gave up 1 base and J gave up 0 bases, with 13 bases separating them. CDR1 and CDR2 (germline): SGHTA, FQGNSA. CDR3 length equals 17 residues. CDR3 nucleotides: TGTGCCAGCAGCTTAGGGCCCCACAGGGACTCTGGAAACACCATATATTTT. Residues: CASSLGPHRDSGNTIYF. The full variable domain, its missing parts supplied by reference TRBV7-2 and TRBJ1-3, is GAGVSQSPSNKVTEKGKDVELRCDPISGHTALYWYRQSLGQGLEFLIYFQGNSAPDKSGLPSDRFSAERTGGSVSTLTIQRTQQEDSAVYLCASSLGPHRDSGNTIYFGEGSWLTVV.

This clone was recorded a few times. The chain uses TRBV7-9 and TRBJ1-2, with D perhaps matching TRBD1 (6 bases). This CDR3 is built from 14 residues. CDR1 and CDR2 from the germline V gene are SEHNR and FQNEAQ (reference sequence). The V gene lost 6 bases and the J gene lost 8 bases, with 19 bases spanning the gap. In nucleotides, the CDR3 is TGTGCCAGCAGTCATCAGGGGATACTCGGCGGCTACACCTTC. Its translation is CASSHQGILGGYTF.

The genes are TRBV7-8 and TRBJ1-1; no clear D. The V and J ends lost 1 base and 5 bases respectively, with 14 bases between them. The CDR3 loop spans 15 amino acids. Germline assignment: CDR1 SGHVS and CDR2 FQNEAQ. CDR3 residues: CASSLVVPWRTEAFF. CDR3 nucleotide sequence: TGTGCCAGCAGCTTAGTCGTTCCGTGGCGGACTGAAGCTTTCTTT.

The chain combines TRBV29-1 with TRBJ1-1, with TRBD1 as a possible D gene (5 bases). V was shortened by 0 bases and J by 8 bases, with 13 bases between the two germline ends. Germline CDR1 SQVTM, CDR2 ANQGSEA. The CDR3 extends over 13 amino acids. Here the CDR3 reads CSVEEGARLEAFF. CDR3 bases: TGCAGCGTTGAAGAAGGGGCCAGGCTAGAAGCTTTCTTT.

V is TRBV7-2 and J is TRBJ1-5; the D is unclear. Germline-derived CDR1 and CDR2 are SGHTA and FQGNSA. The CDR3 spans 13 residues. V was cut by 1 base and J by 4 bases, with 5 bases left in between. The CDR3 sequence: CASSLVTNQPQHF. The CDR3 nucleotides read TGTGCCAGCAGCTTAGTCACAAATCAGCCCCAGCATTTT. Complete variable domain (other parts from reference TRBV7-2 and TRBJ1-5): GAGVSQSPSNKVTEKGKDVELRCDPISGHTALYWYRQSLGQGLEFLIYFQGNSAPDKSGLPSDRFSAERTGGSVSTLTIQRTQQEDSAVYLCASSLVTNQPQHFGDGTRLSIL.